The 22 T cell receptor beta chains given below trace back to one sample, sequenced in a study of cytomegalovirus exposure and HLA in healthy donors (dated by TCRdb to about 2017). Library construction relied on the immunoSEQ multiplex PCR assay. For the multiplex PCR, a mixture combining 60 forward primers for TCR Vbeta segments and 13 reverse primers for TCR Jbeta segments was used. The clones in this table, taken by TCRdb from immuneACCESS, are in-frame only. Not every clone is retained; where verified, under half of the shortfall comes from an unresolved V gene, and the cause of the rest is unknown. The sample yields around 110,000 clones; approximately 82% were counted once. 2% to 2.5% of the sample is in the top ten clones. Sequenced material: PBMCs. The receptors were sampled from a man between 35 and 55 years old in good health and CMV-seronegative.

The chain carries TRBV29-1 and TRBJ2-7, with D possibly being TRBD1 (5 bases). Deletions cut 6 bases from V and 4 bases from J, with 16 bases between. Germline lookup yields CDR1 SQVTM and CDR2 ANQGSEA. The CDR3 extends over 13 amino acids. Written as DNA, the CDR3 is TGCAGCGTCCGGACACAGGTCCCGTACGAGCAGTACTTC. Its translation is CSVRTQVPYEQYF.

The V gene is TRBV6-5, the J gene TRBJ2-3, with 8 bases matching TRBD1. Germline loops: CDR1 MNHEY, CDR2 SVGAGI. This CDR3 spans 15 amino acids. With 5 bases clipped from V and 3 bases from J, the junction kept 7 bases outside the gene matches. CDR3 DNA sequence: TGTGCCAGCAGTACCCAGGGGGCGCTGACAGATACGCAGTATTTT. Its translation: CASSTQGALTDTQYF.

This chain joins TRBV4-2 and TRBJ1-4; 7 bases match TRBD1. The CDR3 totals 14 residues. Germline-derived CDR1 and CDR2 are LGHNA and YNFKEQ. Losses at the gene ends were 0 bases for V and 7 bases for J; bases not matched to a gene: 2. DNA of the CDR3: TGTGCCAGCAGCCAAGATTCAGGGGGTGAAAAACTGTTTTTT. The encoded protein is CASSQDSGGEKLFF.

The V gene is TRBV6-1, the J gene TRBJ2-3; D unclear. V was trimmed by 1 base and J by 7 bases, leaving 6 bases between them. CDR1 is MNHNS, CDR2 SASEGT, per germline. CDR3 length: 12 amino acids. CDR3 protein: CASSEGGYTQYF. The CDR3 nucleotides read TGTGCCAGCAGTGAAGGAGGATATACGCAGTATTTT.

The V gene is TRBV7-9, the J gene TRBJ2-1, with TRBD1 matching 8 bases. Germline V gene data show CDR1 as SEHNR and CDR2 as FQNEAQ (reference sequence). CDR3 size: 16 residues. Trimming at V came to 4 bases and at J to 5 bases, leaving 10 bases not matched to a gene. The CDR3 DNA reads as TGTGCCAGCAGCTCCATAAACTACAGGGGGGACAATGAGCAGTTCTTC. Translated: CASSSINYRGDNEQFF.

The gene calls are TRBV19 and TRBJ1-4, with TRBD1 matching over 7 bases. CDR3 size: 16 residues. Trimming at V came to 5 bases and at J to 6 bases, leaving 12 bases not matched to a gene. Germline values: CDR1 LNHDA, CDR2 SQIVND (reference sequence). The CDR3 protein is CASSPRPGTAHEKLFF. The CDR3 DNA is TGTGCCAGTAGTCCCCGCCCCGGGACAGCTCATGAAAAACTGTTTTTT.

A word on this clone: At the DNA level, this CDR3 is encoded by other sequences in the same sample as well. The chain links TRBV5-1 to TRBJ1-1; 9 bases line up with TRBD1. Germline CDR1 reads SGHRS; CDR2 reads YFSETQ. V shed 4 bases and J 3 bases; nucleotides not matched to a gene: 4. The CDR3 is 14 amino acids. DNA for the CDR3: TGCGCCAGCAGCCTGGGACAGGGATACACTGAAGCTTTCTTT. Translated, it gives CASSLGQGYTEAFF.

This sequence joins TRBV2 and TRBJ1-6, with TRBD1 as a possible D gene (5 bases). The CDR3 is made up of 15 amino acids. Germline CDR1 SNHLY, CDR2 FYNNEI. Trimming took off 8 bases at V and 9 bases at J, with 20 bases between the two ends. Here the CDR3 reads CASGPLKGVGSPLHF. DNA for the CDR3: TGTGCCAGCGGTCCACTAAAAGGGGTCGGTTCACCCCTCCACTTT.

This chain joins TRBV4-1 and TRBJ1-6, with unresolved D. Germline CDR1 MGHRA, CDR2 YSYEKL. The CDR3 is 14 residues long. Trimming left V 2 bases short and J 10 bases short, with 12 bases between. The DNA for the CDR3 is TGCGCCAGCAGCCAAATCCGGGGAGGATCACCCCTCCACTTT. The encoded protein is CASSQIRGGSPLHF.

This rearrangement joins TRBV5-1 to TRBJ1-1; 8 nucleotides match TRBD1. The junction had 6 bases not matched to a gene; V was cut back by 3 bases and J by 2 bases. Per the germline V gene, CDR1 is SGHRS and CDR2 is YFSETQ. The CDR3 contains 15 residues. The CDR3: CASSSSDRGNTEAFF. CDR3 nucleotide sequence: TGCGCCAGCAGCTCCTCCGACAGGGGCAACACTGAAGCTTTCTTT.

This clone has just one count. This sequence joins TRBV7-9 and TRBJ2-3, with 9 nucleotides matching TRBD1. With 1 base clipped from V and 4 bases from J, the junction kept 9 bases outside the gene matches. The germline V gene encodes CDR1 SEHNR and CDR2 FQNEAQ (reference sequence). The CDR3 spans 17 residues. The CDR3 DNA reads TGTGCCAGCAGCTTAGTTACCGGGACAGGGTTTTCAGATACGCAGTATTTT. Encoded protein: CASSLVTGTGFSDTQYF.

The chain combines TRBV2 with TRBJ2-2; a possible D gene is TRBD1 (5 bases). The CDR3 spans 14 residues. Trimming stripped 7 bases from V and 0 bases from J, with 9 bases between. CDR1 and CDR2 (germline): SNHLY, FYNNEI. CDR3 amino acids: CASTLGPNTGELFF. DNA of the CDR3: TGTGCCAGCACTCTGGGGCCGAACACCGGGGAGCTGTTTTTT. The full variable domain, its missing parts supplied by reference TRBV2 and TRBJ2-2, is EPEVTQTPSHQVTQMGQEVILRCVPISNHLYFYWYRQILGQKVEFLVSFYNNEISEKSEIFDDQFSVERPDGSNFTLKIRSTKLEDSAMYFCASTLGPNTGELFFGEGSRLTVL.

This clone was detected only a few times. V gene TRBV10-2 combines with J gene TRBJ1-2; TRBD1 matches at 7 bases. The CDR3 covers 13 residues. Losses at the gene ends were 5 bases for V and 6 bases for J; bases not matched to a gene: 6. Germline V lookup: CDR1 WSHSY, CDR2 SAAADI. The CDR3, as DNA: TGCGCCAGCAGTCTGGACAGGCGGAATGGCTACACCTTC. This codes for CASSLDRRNGYTF.

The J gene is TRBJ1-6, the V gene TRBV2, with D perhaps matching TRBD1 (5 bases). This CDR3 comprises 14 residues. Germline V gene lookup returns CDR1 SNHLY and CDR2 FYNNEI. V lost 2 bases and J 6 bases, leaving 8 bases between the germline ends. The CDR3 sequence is CASSERGVNSPLHF. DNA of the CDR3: TGTGCCAGCAGTGAAAGGGGTGTTAATTCACCCCTCCACTTT. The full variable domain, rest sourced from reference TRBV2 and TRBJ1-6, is EPEVTQTPSHQVTQMGQEVILRCVPISNHLYFYWYRQILGQKVEFLVSFYNNEISEKSEIFDDQFSVERPDGSNFTLKIRSTKLEDSAMYFCASSERGVNSPLHFGNGTRLTVT.

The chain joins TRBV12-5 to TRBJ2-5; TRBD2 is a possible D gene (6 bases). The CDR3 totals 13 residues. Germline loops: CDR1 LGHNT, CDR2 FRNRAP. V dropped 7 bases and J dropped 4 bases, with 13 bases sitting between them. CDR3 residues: CASVRGALETQYF. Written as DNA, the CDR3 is TGTGCTAGTGTGCGGGGAGCATTAGAGACCCAGTACTTC.

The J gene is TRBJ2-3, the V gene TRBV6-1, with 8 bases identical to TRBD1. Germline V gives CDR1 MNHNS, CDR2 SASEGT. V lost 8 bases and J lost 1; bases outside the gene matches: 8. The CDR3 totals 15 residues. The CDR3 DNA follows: TGTGCCAGCCTTTTAGACAGGGGCGGCACAGATACGCAGTATTTT. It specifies CASLLDRGGTDTQYF.

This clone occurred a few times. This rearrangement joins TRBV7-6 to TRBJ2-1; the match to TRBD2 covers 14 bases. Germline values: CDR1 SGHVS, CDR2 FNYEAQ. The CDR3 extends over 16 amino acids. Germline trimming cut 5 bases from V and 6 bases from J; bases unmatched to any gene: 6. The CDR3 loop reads CASSRGTSGGRNEQFF. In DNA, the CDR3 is TGTGCCAGCAGCCGCGGGACTAGCGGGGGCCGCAATGAGCAGTTCTTC.

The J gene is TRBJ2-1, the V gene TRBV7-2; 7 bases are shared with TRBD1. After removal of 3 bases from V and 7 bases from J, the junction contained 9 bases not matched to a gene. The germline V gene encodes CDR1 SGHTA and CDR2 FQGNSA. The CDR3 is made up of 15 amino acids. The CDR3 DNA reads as TGTGCCAGCAGCTTGGGTTTGGGACAGCAAAATGAGCAGTTCTTC. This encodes CASSLGLGQQNEQFF.

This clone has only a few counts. CDR3 sequence: CASSLIGQGNTEAFF. The CDR3 bases are TGTGCCAGCAGCTTGATTGGACAGGGGAACACTGAAGCTTTCTTT. This sequence joins TRBV5-5 and TRBJ1-1; 8 positions agree with TRBD1. This CDR3 comprises 15 residues. The junction had 3 bases not matched to a gene; V was cut back by 1 base and J by 1 base. Germline loops: CDR1 SGHKS, CDR2 YYEKEE (reference sequence).

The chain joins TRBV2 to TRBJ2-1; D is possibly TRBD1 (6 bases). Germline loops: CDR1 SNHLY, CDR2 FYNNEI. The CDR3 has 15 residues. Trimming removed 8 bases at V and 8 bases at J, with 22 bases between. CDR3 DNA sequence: TGTGCCAGCCAGCTGGGTAGGGGGAAGGGCCATGAGCAGTTCTTC. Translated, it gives CASQLGRGKGHEQFF.

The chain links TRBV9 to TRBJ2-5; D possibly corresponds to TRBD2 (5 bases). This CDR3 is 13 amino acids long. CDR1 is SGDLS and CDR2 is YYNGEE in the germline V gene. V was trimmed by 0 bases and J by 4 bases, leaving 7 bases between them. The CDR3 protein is CASSVAGVETQYF. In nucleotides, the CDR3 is TGTGCCAGCAGCGTAGCCGGGGTAGAGACCCAGTACTTC.

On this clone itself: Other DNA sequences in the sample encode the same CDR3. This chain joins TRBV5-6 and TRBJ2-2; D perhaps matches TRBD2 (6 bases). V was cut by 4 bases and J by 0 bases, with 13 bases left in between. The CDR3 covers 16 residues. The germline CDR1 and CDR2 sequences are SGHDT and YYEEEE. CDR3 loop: CASSLLSGANTGELFF. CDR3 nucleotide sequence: TGTGCCAGCAGCCTACTTAGCGGAGCGAACACCGGGGAGCTGTTTTTT.